This paragraph reports one TCR beta chain. Its antigen is not known. Assay used: immunoSEQ multiplex PCR; TCRdb lists only in-frame clones, some missing. The sample holds some 87,000 clones, roughly 84% seen once. This sample stems from a study of OX40 agonist ivuxolimab in advanced cancers. As for the study in general: Patients were given ivuxolimab, an antibody that agonizes OX40 (CD134). Three individuals attained partial responses, comprising one hepatocellular carcinoma case and two cutaneous melanoma cases. Findings and caveats of the study: Averaging showed that CD8+ T cells had more expanded clones than CD4+ did.

This clonotype was sampled from an adult with an advanced solid tumor such as melanoma, head and neck, liver or kidney cancer. The sample in question was CD4+ or CD8+ T cells sorted from blood, obtained in a trial of the OX40 agonist ivuxolimab.

CDR3 protein: CASSYLGGGSYEQYF. The CDR3 nucleotides are TGCGCCAGCAGCTACCTGGGGGGGGGTTCCTACGAGCAGTACTTC. This rearrangement joins TRBV4-1 to TRBJ2-7; TRBD2 matches at 7 bases. CDR3 length: 15 residues. Germline CDR1 MGHRA, CDR2 YSYEKL. V shed 5 bases and J 1 base; nucleotides not matched to a gene: 8.